This T cell receptor (beta chain) was recorded in a study of shared clonotypes between healthy human individuals. Whole-study results and caveats: It was the non-shared clonotypes that had lower generation probabilities than clonotypes shared by all four donors. Between a handful of donors, naive CD4 clonotypes were shared at a level of about 5%.

CDR3 length: 15 residues. Trimming cost V 0 bases and J 0 bases, with 8 bases left between them. In germline, CDR1 is MNHEY, CDR2 SMNVEV (reference sequence). Concerning this clone itself: Antigen: not known.

Deep-level settings were used for running the assay. The method was immunoSEQ multiplex PCR; TCRdb's version includes in-frame clones alone and lacks a portion of them. The table shows roughly 1,500,000 clones, with 98% occurring only once. The receptor was isolated from a man aged 30-40 years in good health. This chain links TRBV27 with TRBJ1-2; D is undetermined. Specimen: naive CD4+ T cells sorted from blood. Subset of the sample: CD45RA+ positively selected. The CDR3 nucleotides read TGTGCCAGCAGTTTATCCCCGGGGACTAACTATGGCTACACCTTC. Encoded protein: CASSLSPGTNYGYTF.